This entry concerns a single T cell receptor (beta chain). This clonotype was found many times. Which antigen it targets is not known. Base qualities are missing; no much larger clone stands one base away. The sample comes from a study of response to subunit inactivated influenza vaccine (dated by TCRdb to 2016 to 2019). For the study in its entirety: Deep quantitative T cell receptor repertoire profiling was used in the study to track responses to a trivalent subunit inactivated influenza vaccine. Findings and caveats that apply to the study as a whole: The authors suggested that each seasonal influenza vaccination may recruit only a limited number of new T cells.

CDR1 MNHEY and CDR2 SVGEGT were looked up in the germline V gene. Reading from cysteine to phenylalanine, the CDR3 counts 15 amino acids. Of the read, only the CDR3 DNA is kept; its 45 bases are in frame from base 1. The V end loses 4 bases and the J end loses 3 bases, and a stretch of 10 bases separates them. Library preparation used RT-PCR. The reads were generated on an Illumina HiSeq 2500. TCRdb trimmed the raw reads at Q25, called clones with MiXCR and kept productive beta chains. Identical CDR3 proteins give one entry, which carries the most common genes and DNA. Counted in this sample were about 570,000 distinct CDR3 sequences; over 9% of them appeared once. Approximately 10% of the sample is taken by the ten largest. The sample was also linked to a second study, of T cells expressing NK-cell markers. As noted in the second study: TCR beta cDNA libraries were made by 5'RACE template switching that added a universal primer site and unique molecular identifiers. In sorted CD3+CD56+NKG2C+, CD3+CD56+NKG2C- and CD3+CD56-NKG2C+ T-cell subsets from eight or nine donors, TCR beta-chain repertoires were profiled. Among the eight sequenced donors, seven were HCMV-seropositive and one was HCMV-seronegative. In several experiments an anti-gammadeltaTCR antibody was added to restrict sorting to alphabetaTCR-expressing T cells. In six donors, the dominant CD3+CD56+NKG2C+ clonotypes ranked among the top 10 CD8+ clonotypes, making up roughly 1.0-7.0% of CD8+ T cells. Those dominant clonotypes were again the most abundant among CD3+CD56-NKG2C+ cells in a handful of donors, at about 25-65%. Whether the expanded NKG2C-expressing T cell clones were specific for HCMV antigens remained unclear. All eight donors whose samples were sequenced were randomly selected healthy volunteers, three of them men and five women. HCMV serostatus was determined by detecting HCMV-specific IgG in serum with a commercial ELISA kit. Ficoll density gradient centrifugation was used to isolate peripheral blood mononuclear cells from blood. For six donors, bulk peripheral blood T-cell repertoires were also sequenced from unsorted PBMC. Priming for cDNA synthesis came from the TCR beta constant segment, and two successive PCR amplification steps followed. The libraries were sequenced on Illumina HiSeq 2000/2500, MiSeq or NextSeq, producing 2 x 150 bp reads. MIGEC was used to demultiplex reads and group the reads by UMI, and MiTCR was used to assemble and quantify clonotypes. To remove erroneous sequences, TCR cDNA sequences were retained only when supported by two or more reads. The tcR package was used for downstream repertoire analysis, with clonotypes matched between fractions based on CDR3 nucleotide sequence plus V segment. VDJmatch was used to annotate antigen specificity against VDJdb, with one amino acid substitution allowed in CDR3.

The origin of this receptor is a man aged 45-60 years who received an inactivated influenza vaccine. Donor details come from another sample of the same person, matched by shared clones. This sample comprised PBMCs from blood, obtained on the day of vaccination. The receptor chain draws on TRBV6-2 or TRBV6-3 and TRBJ2-6, with a tentative D gene TRBD1 over 5 matching bases. CDR3 protein: CASSSTGFGANVLTF. The DNA reads TGTGCCAGCAGTTCTACAGGCTTTGGGGCCAACGTCCTGACTTTC.